This TCR beta chain was identified in a study of cytomegalovirus exposure and HLA in healthy donors. Study details: Both the 120 or so validation repertoires and the roughly 700 first-cohort repertoires used the same platform, as reported by a later analysis.

Study outcomes and limitations: CMV antigen specificity of three CMV-associated chains was confirmed in vitro. The dataset shows that most TCR sequences were rare, while some public TCRs occurred in many donors. The investigators catalogued 164 TCR beta chains as cytomegalovirus-associated.

On this clone: The antigen is unknown.

V was trimmed by 0 bases and J by 5 bases, leaving 15 bases between them. Germline CDR1 LNHNV, CDR2 YYDKDF (reference sequence). CDR3 length: 16 amino acids. TCRdb's copy holds only in-frame clones and misses some; the assay was immunoSEQ multiplex PCR. The table has approximately 160,000 clones, 91% seen once. The chain couples TRBV15 to TRBJ2-3; tentatively, D is TRBD2 (6 bases). Sequencing used PBMCs. The TCR was taken from a woman in her late teens or twenties in good health and CMV-seropositive. The chain's CDR3 is CATSRDRTGARDTQYF. The DNA of the CDR3 is TGTGCCACCAGCAGAGATCGGACGGGAGCGAGAGATACGCAGTATTTT. Full variable domain (missing parts from reference TRBV15 and TRBJ2-3): DAMVIQNPRYQVTQFGKPVTLSCSQTLNHNVMYWYQQKSSQAPKLLFHYYDKDFNNEADTPDNFQSRRPNTSFCFLDIRSPGLGDTAMYLCATSRDRTGARDTQYFGPGTRLTVL.